The next 31 T cell receptor beta chains were all read from a single sample in a study of blood T cells in healthy people across ages. Next came a second PCR, run for about 7 to 12 cycles, which used a sample-barcoded 5' primer along with a J-beta primer mix. TCRdb re-analysed the 5' RACE reads in MiXCR, keeping a single row per CDR3 protein. Counted here are roughly 1,800,000 distinct CDR3 sequences, roughly 49% occurring once; the ten biggest clones make up more than 2%. The sample taken for sequencing was blood. These receptors all stem from a woman aged 40 to 49 in good health.

The rearrangement joins TRBV7-6 to TRBJ2-5; the D gene is possibly TRBD2 (6 bases). In germline, CDR1 is SGHVS, CDR2 FNYEAQ. Trimming removed 4 bases at V and 4 bases at J, with 13 bases between. The CDR3 loop spans 14 amino acids. The CDR3: CASSSTDYGETQYF. CDR3 nucleotide sequence: TGTGCCAGCAGCTCCACGGACTACGGAGAGACCCAGTACTTC.

This chain links TRBV27 with TRBJ1-1, with D maybe TRBD1 (6 bases). With 2 bases removed from V and 4 bases from J, the gap between germline ends came to 14 bases. CDR3 length equals 15 residues. CDR1 is MNHEY and CDR2 is SMNVEV in the germline V gene (reference sequence). The CDR3 nucleotides are TGTGCCAGCAGTTTAGACAGGAGGGGGGGCACTGAAGCTTTCTTT. Translation gives CASSLDRRGGTEAFF.

This chain joins TRBV11-2 and TRBJ2-7, with D uncertain. V gave up 0 bases and J gave up 2 bases, with 5 bases separating them. Germline V CDR1 and CDR2: SGHAT, FQNNGV. The CDR3 has 13 amino acids. This CDR3 is CASSLDYPYEQYF. CDR3 coding DNA: TGTGCCAGCAGCTTAGATTACCCCTACGAGCAGTACTTC.

CDR3 protein: CASSTLLAGPYNEQFF. CDR3 coding DNA: TGTGCCAGCAGTACCTTACTAGCGGGGCCCTACAATGAGCAGTTCTTC. The chain has TRBV27 and TRBJ2-1; 10 bases fit TRBD2. The V and J ends lost 5 bases and 2 bases, in that order; junction bases with no gene match: 6. The germline gives CDR1 MNHEY, CDR2 SMNVEV (reference sequence). The CDR3 is 16 amino acids.

This chain uses TRBV24-1 with TRBJ2-5, with a weak D call TRBD2 (7 bases). Germline loops: CDR1 KGHDR, CDR2 SFDVKD. The CDR3 loop spans 15 amino acids. Trimming removed 3 bases from V and 5 bases from J, with 15 bases in between. The CDR3 protein is CATSDPTGGLETQYF. CDR3 nucleotide sequence: TGTGCCACCAGTGATCCCACGGGGGGCTTGGAGACCCAGTACTTC.

This clonotype was seen more than once but under ten times. The V gene is TRBV5-1, the J gene TRBJ1-2; no clear D gene. The germline V gene encodes CDR1 SGHRS and CDR2 YFSETQ. Trimming shortened V by 0 bases and J by 7 bases, and 13 bases separated the two germline ends. The CDR3 has 14 residues. CDR3 region: CASSLEHLPSGYTF. In nucleotides, the CDR3 is TGCGCCAGCAGCTTGGAGCACTTACCTAGTGGCTACACCTTC.

V gene TRBV12-3 or TRBV12-4 combines with J gene TRBJ1-5; TRBD1 aligns across 7 bases. V was clipped by 4 bases and J by 6 bases; unmatched bases: 3. The CDR3 is 13 amino acids. Here the CDR3 DNA reads TGTGCCAGCAGTTCGACAGGGATTCAGCCCCAGCATTTT. Its translation is CASSSTGIQPQHF.

This clonotype was counted a few times. J is TRBJ2-5 and V is TRBV7-2; the match to TRBD1 covers 7 bases. V was clipped by 7 bases and J by 5 bases; unmatched bases: 7. Germline CDR1 reads SGHTA; CDR2 reads FQGNSA. The CDR3 contains 13 residues. The chain's CDR3 is CASKTGVRETQYF. CDR3 DNA: TGTGCCAGCAAAACAGGGGTGCGGGAGACCCAGTACTTC.

CDR3 protein: CASSVALGQGFDEQFF. CDR3 nucleotide sequence: TGTGCCAGCAGCGTAGCTTTGGGACAGGGCTTCGATGAGCAGTTCTTC. V and J are TRBV9 and TRBJ2-1, with 9 nucleotides matching TRBD1. Germline CDR1 SGDLS, CDR2 YYNGEE. There are 16 residues in the CDR3. V shed 0 bases and J 8 bases; nucleotides not matched to a gene: 9.

Points on this clonotype: Relative to the germline gene, one junction end is altered; a read error may explain this. The V call is TRBV12-3 or TRBV12-4, the J call TRBJ2-5; 9 bases are a match to TRBD1. This CDR3 comprises 13 residues. The CDR3 coding sequence is TGTGCCGGCAGTTGGGGACAGGGCAATGAGCAGTACTTC. Translation: CAGSWGQGNEQYF.

The V gene is TRBV27, the J gene TRBJ2-6; perhaps TRBD1 as D (6 bases). Germline-derived CDR1 and CDR2 are MNHEY and SMNVEV (reference sequence). V was pared by 6 bases and J by 0 bases, with 15 bases between. The CDR3 extends over 17 amino acids. CDR3 protein: CASRHLTGSSGANVLTF. In DNA form, the CDR3 reads TGTGCCAGCAGACACTTAACAGGGAGCTCTGGGGCCAACGTCCTGACTTTC.

The chain couples TRBV7-9 to TRBJ2-1; a possible D gene is TRBD1 (5 bases). CDR1 and CDR2 from the germline V gene are SEHNR and FQNEAQ (reference sequence). This CDR3 has 15 amino acids. The ends were cut back, 8 bases at V and 4 bases at J, with 18 bases in the middle. The CDR3 loop reads CASHSYLPGYNEQFF. In DNA, the CDR3 is TGTGCCAGCCACAGCTACCTCCCAGGGTACAATGAGCAGTTCTTC.

The chain couples TRBV5-1 to TRBJ2-3; 11 positions match TRBD2. V lost 4 bases, J lost 5 bases, and 9 bases stayed unmatched. In germline, CDR1 is SGHRS, CDR2 YFSETQ. This CDR3 is 16 amino acids long. The CDR3 loop reads CASSRSGGADGDTQYF. The CDR3 DNA follows: TGCGCCAGCAGCCGTAGCGGGGGGGCCGATGGAGATACGCAGTATTTT. The variable domain in full, completed from reference TRBV5-1 and TRBJ2-3, reads KAGVTQTPRYLIKTRGQQVTLSCSPISGHRSVSWYQQTPGQGLQFLFEYFSETQRNKGNFPGRFSGRQFSNSRSEMNVSTLELGDSALYLCASSRSGGADGDTQYFGPGTRLTVL.

V gene TRBV6-5 combines with J gene TRBJ2-7; 7 bases are a match to TRBD1. This CDR3 is 15 amino acids long. Germline V CDR1 and CDR2: MNHEY, SVGAGI. V was clipped by 5 bases and J by 5 bases; unmatched bases: 12. CDR3 sequence (DNA): TGTGCCAGCAGTCCAGAGACAGGGAACTTGGACGAGCAGTACTTC. Its protein is CASSPETGNLDEQYF.

The chain uses TRBV7-2 and TRBJ2-1, with TRBD1 identical over 9 bases. Trimming cost V 5 bases and J 10 bases; bases outside gene matches: 12. The CDR3 runs to 15 residues. CDR1 SGHTA and CDR2 FQGNSA come from the germline V gene. CDR3 bases: TGTGCCAGCAGCCCTCGACAGGGGGGATCGTTAGAGCAGTTCTTC. Protein product: CASSPRQGGSLEQFF. The entire variable domain, with the rest obtained from reference TRBV7-2 and TRBJ2-1, is as follows: GAGVSQSPSNKVTEKGKDVELRCDPISGHTALYWYRQSLGQGLEFLIYFQGNSAPDKSGLPSDRFSAERTGGSVSTLTIQRTQQEDSAVYLCASSPRQGGSLEQFFGPGTRLTVL.

Points on this clonotype: An end of the junction does not agree with germline; a read error may underlie this. The chain combines TRBV29-1 with TRBJ2-7; the D gene could be TRBD1 or TRBD2 (5 bases each). CDR1 SQVTM and CDR2 ANQGSEA come from the germline V gene. The CDR3 has 16 residues. For the CDR3, the DNA is TGCGGCGTTGGGGGTGGGGCGGAGCAGGGCTCCTACGAGCAGTACTTC. Translated, it gives CGVGGGAEQGSYEQYF.

This clonotype appeared a few times. V usage is TRBV27 and J usage is TRBJ2-3; a weak D match, TRBD2 (5 bases). This CDR3 is built from 15 residues. The V gene's germline CDR1 is MNHEY and CDR2 SMNVEV (reference sequence). V was cut by 5 bases and J by 4 bases, with 16 bases left in between. The CDR3 sequence is CASSHPGEGADTQYF. The CDR3 DNA follows: TGTGCCAGCAGTCACCCCGGAGAGGGCGCAGATACGCAGTATTTT.

V and J are TRBV4-2 and TRBJ2-1; D is possibly TRBD2 (7 bases). Germline CDR1 LGHNA, CDR2 YNFKEQ. Trimming took 2 bases from V and 6 from J, leaving 17 bases between them. The CDR3 is 16 residues long. The CDR3 nucleotides are TGTGCCAGCAGCCAATTTATGGCGGGGGCCTTCAATGAGCAGTTCTTC. Amino acids: CASSQFMAGAFNEQFF.

The chain is built from TRBV10-1 and TRBJ2-7; 7 bases fit TRBD1. The V segment lost 5 bases and the J segment 5 bases; nucleotides outside the gene matches: 6. Germline V gene data show CDR1 as WNHNN and CDR2 as SYGVQD (reference sequence). The CDR3 covers 13 residues. The CDR3 sequence: CASSPTGTNEQYF. CDR3 coding DNA: TGCGCCAGCAGTCCGACAGGGACGAACGAGCAGTACTTC.

The rearrangement links TRBV2 to TRBJ2-2, with D tentatively TRBD2 (5 bases). Deletions cut 9 bases from V and 1 base from J, with 12 bases between. Germline V gene lookup returns CDR1 SNHLY and CDR2 FYNNEI. This CDR3 has 14 amino acids. The CDR3 DNA follows: TGTGCCAGTCAACTCGGGGAGAACACCGGGGAGCTGTTTTTT. Translating gives CASQLGENTGELFF.

This clonotype has more than one count but fewer than ten. The V and J genes are TRBV4-1 and TRBJ2-7; 9 bases are a match to TRBD1. The CDR3 length is 14 residues. The ends lost 5 bases at V and 6 bases at J; junction bases unmatched: 8. CDR1 MGHRA and CDR2 YSYEKL come from the germline V gene. As DNA, the CDR3 is TGCGCCAGCAGCATAGGGGACAGGGATGCCGAGCAGTACTTC. Its translation is CASSIGDRDAEQYF.

This clonotype was counted between two and nine times. At one of its ends the junction is not consistent with the germline gene, which may arise from a read error. This chain joins TRBV20-1 and TRBJ1-5; D ambiguous. The CDR3 consists of 15 residues. CDR1 DFQATT and CDR2 SNEGSKA come from the germline V gene (reference sequence). Written as DNA, the CDR3 is TGCAGTGCGAGAGGACGGGCAGGAAGCAATCAGCCCCAGCATTTT. Its protein is CSARGRAGSNQPQHF.

This chain uses TRBV2 with TRBJ2-4; D may match TRBD1 or TRBD2 (5 bases each). V shed 7 bases and J shed 13 bases, with 26 bases lying between them. Germline loops: CDR1 SNHLY, CDR2 FYNNEI. The CDR3 loop spans 15 amino acids. As DNA, the CDR3 is TGTGCCAGCATTAGCTCCCGGGACGTTGCATGGGAGCAGTACTTC. As protein: CASISSRDVAWEQYF.

This clonotype turned up a few times. One end of the junction is discordant with germline, which a read error may explain. J is TRBJ2-3 and V is TRBV28; tentatively, D is TRBD2 (7 bases). Germline V gene sequence: CDR1 MDHEN, CDR2 SYDVKM. The CDR3 length is 16 residues. As DNA, the CDR3 is TGTGCCAGCAGTTCCGCGTCGTGGGGGGGCACGGATACGCAGTATTTT. Protein sequence: CASSSASWGGTDTQYF.

The chain recombines TRBV29-1 with TRBJ1-2; D remains unclear. Deletions cut 4 bases from V and 0 bases from J, with 6 bases between. This CDR3 has 12 residues. Germline-derived CDR1 and CDR2 are SQVTM and ANQGSEA. The DNA of the CDR3 is TGCAGCGTTGGCTCCTCTAACTATGGCTACACCTTC. This gives the protein CSVGSSNYGYTF.

This clonotype was counted between two and nine times. The chain is built from TRBV7-2 and TRBJ2-7, with 7 bases lining up with TRBD1. V lost 0 bases and J lost 2; bases outside the gene matches: 7. The CDR3 totals 16 residues. Germline assignment: CDR1 SGHTA and CDR2 FQGNSA. CDR3 amino acids: CASSLARGTVAYEQYF. Written as DNA, the CDR3 is TGTGCCAGCAGCTTAGCGAGGGGGACAGTGGCCTACGAGCAGTACTTC.

In its sample, this clonotype was seen a few times. The chain links TRBV3-1 to TRBJ1-5; TRBD1 is a possible D gene (6 bases). The V and J ends lost 4 bases and 3 bases respectively, with 7 bases between them. There are 13 residues in the CDR3. The germline V gene encodes CDR1 LGHDT and CDR2 YNNKEL (reference sequence). The CDR3 nucleotides are TGTGCCAGCAGCCGGACAGACAATCAGCCCCAGCATTTT. Translation: CASSRTDNQPQHF.

This clonotype was observed a few times. J is TRBJ2-1 and V is TRBV7-2; D remains unclear. Germline CDR1 is SGHTA and CDR2 is FQGNSA. The CDR3 consists of 14 residues. Trimming took off 1 base at V and 6 bases at J, with 10 bases between the two ends. The CDR3 loop reads CASSLERLPNEQFF. CDR3 nucleotide sequence: TGTGCCAGCAGCTTAGAACGACTCCCCAATGAGCAGTTCTTC.

The chain joins TRBV5-1 to TRBJ2-5; D remains ambiguous. V lost 3 bases to trimming and J lost 2 bases, with 14 bases between them. The length of the CDR3 is 15 residues. Per the germline V gene, CDR1 is SGHRS and CDR2 is YFSETQ. The CDR3 nucleotides are TGCGCCAGCAGCTACCGACCCGGGCGGCAAGAGACCCAGTACTTC. Protein: CASSYRPGRQETQYF.

This clonotype has a single count. J is TRBJ1-3 and V is TRBV6-1; D is unclear. Germline values: CDR1 MNHNS, CDR2 SASEGT. The CDR3 sequence is 12 residues long. Trimming shortened V by 7 bases and J by 0 bases, and 4 bases separated the two germline ends. The CDR3 reads CASTFSGNTIYF. CDR3 nucleotide sequence: TGTGCCAGCACTTTCTCTGGAAACACCATATATTTT.

The chain joins TRBV5-1 to TRBJ1-6; 10 bases are shared with TRBD1. CDR3 length equals 16 residues. Trimming removed 2 bases from V and 4 bases from J; junction bases left unmatched: 3. Germline values: CDR1 SGHRS, CDR2 YFSETQ. The CDR3 coding sequence is TGCGCCAGCAGCTTACCGGGACAGGGGTATAATTCACCCCTCCACTTT. It translates to CASSLPGQGYNSPLHF.